The 15 T cell receptor beta chains below come from one sample, sequenced in a study of T cell responses to AZD1222 COVID-19 vaccine. Assay: immunoSEQ multiplex PCR; the TCRdb copy retains only in-frame clones and omits some. The profile covers 150,000 to 190,000 clones, with about nine tenths appearing a single time and under 8% taken by the ten largest. Sequenced material: peripheral blood, taken after recovery from COVID-19. Receptors originate from an adult who had recovered from COVID-19.

The chain is built from TRBV3-1 (or the pseudogene TRBV3-2) and TRBJ1-2; D is ambiguous. CDR3 length: 14 amino acids. Trimming stripped 0 bases from V and 8 bases from J, with 13 bases between. CDR1 is LGHDT and CDR2 is YNNKEL in the germline V gene (reference sequence). CDR3 bases: TGTGCCAGCAGCCAAGATTTAAGGGTGAGGGGCTACACCTTC. This gives the protein CASSQDLRVRGYTF.

V and J are TRBV2 and TRBJ2-1; weak D call: TRBD2 (6 bases). Trimming stripped 4 bases from V and 1 base from J, with 14 bases between. Looked up from germline, CDR1 is SNHLY and CDR2 is FYNNEI. The CDR3 is 16 residues long. CDR3 bases: TGTGCCAGCAGTGGTAGAGGAGGGCGGTCCTACAATGAGCAGTTCTTC. It specifies CASSGRGGRSYNEQFF.

The rearrangement links TRBV5-1 to TRBJ1-1; D not certain. V lost 4 bases and J lost 1, with 11 bases in between. The CDR3 consists of 14 residues. Per the germline V gene, CDR1 is SGHRS and CDR2 is YFSETQ. Here the CDR3 DNA reads TGCGCCAGCAGCACACAGACCGGGAACACTGAAGCTTTCTTT. Protein sequence: CASSTQTGNTEAFF.

This clone was observed a handful of times. V is TRBV10-3 and J is TRBJ1-4; D is unclear. The ends were cut back, 4 bases at V and 7 bases at J, with 13 bases in the middle. The CDR3 covers 14 residues. Looked up from germline, CDR1 is ENHRY and CDR2 is SYGVKD. CDR3 protein: CAISARVGGEKLFF. The CDR3, as DNA: TGTGCCATCAGTGCGAGGGTGGGAGGTGAAAAACTGTTTTTT.

Only one count was recorded for this clone. The chain has TRBV4-2 and TRBJ1-1; D gene uncertain. The CDR3 covers 15 residues. V gave up 0 bases and J gave up 6 bases, with 14 bases separating them. CDR1 and CDR2 (germline): LGHNA, YNFKEQ. CDR3 sequence: CASSQDARLDSEAFF. CDR3 sequence (DNA): TGTGCCAGCAGCCAAGATGCCAGGTTAGACTCTGAAGCTTTCTTT.

The CDR3 region is CASSPPMEDTQYF. CDR3 DNA sequence: TGTGCCAGCAGTCCCCCTATGGAAGATACGCAGTATTTT. The chain recombines TRBV7-2 with TRBJ2-3, with no clear D. The germline V gene has CDR1 SGHTA and CDR2 FQGNSA. V was shortened by 6 bases and J by 5 bases, with 12 bases between the two germline ends. This CDR3 has 13 amino acids.

The chain's CDR3 is CASSIDLSSYNEQFF. CDR3 DNA: TGTGCCAGTAGTATTGATCTGAGCTCCTACAATGAGCAGTTCTTC. V and J are TRBV19 and TRBJ2-1, with no clear D. V shed 3 bases and J shed 0 bases, with 9 bases lying between them. Germline V gene lookup returns CDR1 LNHDA and CDR2 SQIVND (reference sequence). The length of the CDR3 is 15 residues. The full variable domain, rest sourced from reference TRBV19 and TRBJ2-1, is DGGITQSPKYLFRKEGQNVTLSCEQNLNHDAMYWYRQDPGQGLRLIYYSQIVNDFQKGDIAEGYSVSREKKESFPLTVTSAQKNPTAFYLCASSIDLSSYNEQFFGPGTRLTVL.

This chain connects TRBV28 to TRBJ1-1; no clear D gene. V was pared by 8 bases and J by 0 bases, with 7 bases between. CDR1 and CDR2 from the germline V gene are MDHEN and SYDVKM. The CDR3 loop spans 12 amino acids. CDR3 nucleotide sequence: TGTGCCAGCGAACGGGTGAACACTGAAGCTTTCTTT. It encodes CASERVNTEAFF.

The J gene is TRBJ2-6, the V gene TRBV7-2, with D possibly matching TRBD1 (6 bases). The CDR3 consists of 15 residues. V was pared by 3 bases and J by 0 bases, with 6 bases between. The germline gives CDR1 SGHTA, CDR2 FQGNSA. The CDR3 spells CASSLDSSGANVLTF. The CDR3 nucleotides are TGTGCCAGCAGCTTGGACAGCTCTGGGGCCAACGTCCTGACTTTC.

The CDR3: CATSDPKAGGSQETQYF. For the CDR3, the DNA is TGTGCCACCAGTGACCCGAAAGCAGGGGGTTCCCAAGAGACCCAGTACTTC. The chain couples TRBV24-1 to TRBJ2-5; TRBD1 matches at 7 bases. V lost 4 bases and J lost 1; bases outside the gene matches: 11. CDR3 size: 17 residues. The germline gives CDR1 KGHDR, CDR2 SFDVKD.

The V call is TRBV6-1, the J call TRBJ2-3; D unclear. This CDR3 has 12 residues. Germline-derived CDR1 and CDR2 are MNHNS and SASEGT. Trimming left V 2 bases short and J 6 bases short, with 6 bases between. CDR3 sequence: CASSELRDTQYF. CDR3 coding DNA: TGTGCCAGCAGTGAATTGCGGGATACGCAGTATTTT.

The chain recombines TRBV7-9 with TRBJ1-1, with D possibly TRBD1 on 5 matching bases. CDR1 and CDR2 (germline): SEHNR, FQNEAQ (reference sequence). Trimming shortened V by 1 base and J by 0 bases, and 12 bases separated the two germline ends. This CDR3 comprises 16 residues. CDR3 region: CASSLVGDPMNTEAFF. The CDR3 DNA sequence: TGTGCCAGCAGCTTAGTTGGGGACCCCATGAACACTGAAGCTTTCTTT.

CDR3 DNA: TGCGCCAGCAGCCCAGACAGGGGGAATTCACCCCTCCACTTT. As protein: CASSPDRGNSPLHF. This chain joins TRBV5-1 and TRBJ1-6, with 9 bases that match TRBD1. Germline V gene lookup returns CDR1 SGHRS and CDR2 YFSETQ. The ends lost 4 bases at V and 7 bases at J; junction bases unmatched: 3. The CDR3 runs 14 residues.

The CDR3: CASADPGAEGSTDTQYF. For the CDR3, the DNA is TGTGCCAGCGCGGACCCGGGAGCGGAGGGAAGCACAGATACGCAGTATTTT. The genes are TRBV7-3 and TRBJ2-3; a possible D gene is TRBD2 (6 bases). Germline V gives CDR1 SGHTA, CDR2 FQGTGA. This CDR3 is built from 17 residues. Trimming pared 8 bases from V and 0 bases from J, leaving 21 bases between.

This chain joins TRBV5-1 and TRBJ2-1, with 11 bases lining up with TRBD2. The CDR3 runs to 15 residues. The V segment lost 4 bases and the J segment 7 bases; nucleotides outside the gene matches: 7. Germline values: CDR1 SGHRS, CDR2 YFSETQ. The CDR3 sequence: CASSDTSGSSNEQFF. The CDR3 bases are TGCGCCAGCAGCGATACTAGCGGGAGTAGTAATGAGCAGTTCTTC.